The source of this TCR beta chain is a study of cytomegalovirus exposure and HLA in healthy donors. Study-level information: A later analysis reported the approximately 120 validation repertoires used the same platform as the 500 to 800 first-cohort repertoires.

V shed 9 bases and J shed 3 bases, with 12 bases lying between them. This CDR3 region has 12 residues. Germline loops: CDR1 MRHNA, CDR2 SNTAGT. The study's findings and limits: Cytomegalovirus association was listed for approximately 160 TCR beta chains. Most TCR sequences were uncommon, yet certain public TCRs appeared in many donors.

Remarks on this clone: What it recognizes is unknown.

Sequenced by immunoSEQ multiplex PCR; TCRdb stores in-frame clones only, minus some. The sample shows roughly 150,000 clones, less than 90% of them seen only once. This chain uses TRBV6-4 with TRBJ2-7, with TRBD2 as a possible D gene (5 bases). This TCR was sampled from a young man in good health and CMV-seropositive. Sample: PBMCs. The DNA for the CDR3 is TGTGCCAGACGGACTTCGAACTACGAGCAGTACTTC. Translated, it gives CARRTSNYEQYF.